What follows are 16 T cell receptor beta chains derived from one specimen sequenced in a study of blood T cell repertoires in COVID-19. Assay used: immunoSEQ multiplex PCR; TCRdb lists only in-frame clones, some missing. This repertoire shows around 290,000 clones, roughly 89% found once; its top ten account for about 1.7%. The sequenced material came from PBMCs or T cells enriched from blood (not recorded which). The receptors here all came from a woman aged 40 to 50 who had recovered from COVID-19.

The chain has TRBV2 and TRBJ1-5; 7 nucleotides match TRBD1. This CDR3 contains 14 residues. The ends lost 5 bases at V and 3 bases at J; junction bases unmatched: 4. CDR1 is SNHLY, CDR2 FYNNEI, per germline. In nucleotides, the CDR3 is TGTGCCAGCAGTTCACAGGGGATCAATCAGCCCCAGCATTTT. Its protein is CASSSQGINQPQHF.

This chain links TRBV9 with TRBJ1-5, with no clear D. V shed 2 bases and J shed 5 bases, with 14 bases lying between them. Germline CDR1 is SGDLS and CDR2 is YYNGEE. The CDR3 is 15 residues long. CDR3 nucleotides: TGTGCCAGCAGCGTCGGGGTGGGTTGGGATCAGCCCCAGCATTTT. It codes for CASSVGVGWDQPQHF.

This clone has just one count. J is TRBJ2-7 and V is TRBV7-9, with 9 bases lining up with TRBD1. The CDR3 has 14 residues. J lost 1 base, V lost 3 bases, and 1 base had no gene match. Germline assignment: CDR1 SEHNR and CDR2 FQNEAQ (reference sequence). For the CDR3, the DNA is TGTGCCAGCAGCTTCGACAGGGGGTCCTACGAGCAGTACTTC. It translates to CASSFDRGSYEQYF.

The DNA for the CDR3 is TGTGCCAGCAGCCAACGAATAGGACAGGATCAGAACACCGGGGAGCTGTTTTTT. As protein: CASSQRIGQDQNTGELFF. V and J are TRBV4-2 and TRBJ2-2; 7 nucleotides agree with TRBD1. This CDR3 contains 18 residues. The germline gives CDR1 LGHNA, CDR2 YNFKEQ. V lost 2 bases to trimming and J lost 1 base; unmatched junction nucleotides: 10.

The rearrangement uses TRBV7-3 and TRBJ2-2; D might be TRBD2 (5 bases). Trimming removed 1 base from V and 2 bases from J, with 11 bases in between. CDR3 length equals 16 residues. The germline V gene encodes CDR1 SGHTA and CDR2 FQGTGA. In DNA form, the CDR3 reads TGTGCCAGCAGCTTAATAGGCGGGCTCAACACCGGGGAGCTGTTTTTT. Residues: CASSLIGGLNTGELFF.

The V and J genes are TRBV29-1 and TRBJ2-1; D may be TRBD1 (7 bases). Germline loops: CDR1 SQVTM, CDR2 ANQGSEA. The ends were cut back, 4 bases at V and 1 base at J, with 17 bases in the middle. This CDR3 has 16 amino acids. CDR3 sequence reads: CSVGQPGGLSYNEQFF. CDR3 sequence (DNA): TGCAGCGTTGGGCAGCCAGGGGGGTTGTCCTACAATGAGCAGTTCTTC.

This chain joins TRBV28 and TRBJ2-7, with D possibly TRBD2 on 6 matching bases. This CDR3 region has 11 residues. Germline CDR1 and CDR2: MDHEN and SYDVKM. Trimming left V 4 bases short and J 9 bases short, with 10 bases between. CDR3 DNA sequence: TGTGCCAGCAGTTCGGGGGTAGGGCAGTACTTC. This encodes CASSSGVGQYF.

This clone showed up just a few times. The chain employs TRBV7-3 and TRBJ2-1, with 7 bases that match TRBD2. Germline CDR1 SGHTA, CDR2 FQGTGA. V lost 2 bases and J lost 9; bases outside the gene matches: 13. The CDR3 covers 16 residues. CDR3: CASSLSSGEGRGEQFF. DNA for the CDR3: TGTGCCAGCAGCTTATCTAGCGGAGAGGGGCGGGGTGAGCAGTTCTTC. The entire variable domain, with the rest obtained from reference TRBV7-3 and TRBJ2-1, is as follows: GAGVSQTPSNKVTEKGKYVELRCDPISGHTALYWYRQSLGQGPEFLIYFQGTGAADDSGLPNDRFFAVRPEGSVSTLKIQRTERGDSAVYLCASSLSSGEGRGEQFFGPGTRLTVL.

The chain uses TRBV6-5 and TRBJ2-7; 7 bases are shared with TRBD1. CDR3 size: 14 residues. Germline loops: CDR1 MNHEY, CDR2 SVGAGI. The junction had 7 bases not matched to a gene; V was cut back by 6 bases and J by 2 bases. CDR3 loop: CASSLRGQTYEQYF. Here the CDR3 DNA reads TGTGCCAGCAGCCTGAGGGGACAGACCTACGAGCAGTACTTC.

This sequence joins TRBV5-1 and TRBJ1-2, with 7 bases that match TRBD1. The CDR3 length is 14 residues. Germline CDR1 and CDR2: SGHRS and YFSETQ. V shed 0 bases and J 3 bases; nucleotides not matched to a gene: 2. CDR3 amino acids: CASSLATGHYGYTF. The DNA for the CDR3 is TGCGCCAGCAGCTTGGCGACAGGGCACTATGGCTACACCTTC.

V usage is TRBV7-3 and J usage is TRBJ1-2; 8 bases match TRBD1. Germline V lookup: CDR1 SGHTA, CDR2 FQGTGA. The trim removed 2 bases at V and 0 bases at J, leaving 2 bases unmatched. This CDR3 has 15 residues. The CDR3 sequence: CASSLQGAPNYGYTF. Written as DNA, the CDR3 is TGTGCCAGCAGCTTACAGGGGGCCCCTAACTATGGCTACACCTTC.

The chain employs TRBV4-1 and TRBJ1-2; 9 bases are shared with TRBD1. The CDR3 has 14 amino acids. Trimming cost V 6 bases and J 4 bases; bases outside gene matches: 6. CDR1 MGHRA and CDR2 YSYEKL come from the germline V gene. The CDR3 DNA reads as TGCGCCAGCAGTCGCGACAGGGGGATCTATGGCTACACCTTC. This translates into CASSRDRGIYGYTF.

The chain is built from TRBV7-9 and TRBJ2-1, with 11 bases identical to TRBD2. The CDR3 is 15 residues long. Trimming removed 4 bases from V and 7 bases from J; junction bases left unmatched: 6. Germline CDR1 is SEHNR and CDR2 is FQNEAQ (reference sequence). CDR3: CASSSTSGRGNEQFF. CDR3 coding DNA: TGTGCCAGCAGCTCTACTAGCGGGAGAGGGAATGAGCAGTTCTTC.

Points on this clone: This sample also contains other DNA sequences that code for the same CDR3. The J gene is TRBJ2-1, the V gene TRBV29-1; 15 positions agree with TRBD2. V was clipped by 5 bases and J by 4 bases; unmatched bases: 6. Germline CDR1 and CDR2: SQVTM and ANQGSEA. The CDR3 totals 16 residues. The CDR3 is CSVSGLAGGTYNEQFF. The CDR3 DNA reads as TGCAGCGTTTCGGGACTAGCGGGAGGAACATACAATGAGCAGTTCTTC.

The chain is built from TRBV14 and TRBJ2-1; 7 bases are a match to TRBD2. Per the germline V gene, CDR1 is SGHDN and CDR2 is FVKESK. The length of the CDR3 is 13 residues. J was trimmed by 10 bases and V by 4 bases; bases with no gene match: 7. CDR3 in amino acids: CASSLNGRGEQFF. In DNA, the CDR3 is TGTGCCAGCAGCCTTAATGGGAGGGGCGAGCAGTTCTTC.

The chain uses TRBV5-1 and TRBJ1-1; the D gene is possibly TRBD1 (5 bases). The CDR3 totals 14 residues. The V gene lost 4 bases and the J gene lost 2 bases, with 12 bases spanning the gap. The germline V gene encodes CDR1 SGHRS and CDR2 YFSETQ. CDR3 amino acids: CASSPDGANTEAFF. CDR3 nucleotides: TGCGCCAGCAGCCCGGATGGGGCAAACACTGAAGCTTTCTTT. Variable domain in full (rest from reference TRBV5-1 and TRBJ1-1): KAGVTQTPRYLIKTRGQQVTLSCSPISGHRSVSWYQQTPGQGLQFLFEYFSETQRNKGNFPGRFSGRQFSNSRSEMNVSTLELGDSALYLCASSPDGANTEAFFGQGTRLTVV.